This TCR beta chain was captured by sequencing in a study of shared clonotypes between healthy human individuals. Turning to the study itself: Donors, aged 18 to 49, were a couple of women and a few men.

With 6 bases removed from V and 10 bases from J, the gap between germline ends came to 6 bases. Germline V gives CDR1 SNHLY, CDR2 FYNNEI. The CDR3 contains 9 residues. The protocol was immunoSEQ multiplex PCR, while the TCRdb copy is restricted to in-frame clones and leaves out a portion. Counted here are a few hundred thousand clones, around 96% occurring once; the ten biggest clones make up 0.32%. The clonotype comes from a young man in good health. The V and J genes are TRBV2 and TRBJ1-2; TRBD1 might be the D (5 bases). The material sequenced was memory CD8+ T cells sorted from blood. Stated subset: CD45RO+ cells pooled with CCR7-negative TemRA cells. The CDR3 nucleotides read TGTGCCAGCAGAGGGGACTACACCTTC. Translating it yields CASRGDYTF.